This TCR beta chain is from a study of T cell repertoires in cytomegalovirus infection. Study findings and constraints: The cumulative frequency of public TCR beta families distinguished individuals who carried CMV together with the relevant HLA.

This clonotype was seen more than once but under ten times. The antigen is unknown. V lost 3 bases and J 2 bases, leaving 4 bases between the germline ends. The CDR3 has 12 amino acids. One entry per CDR3 protein results from TCRdb running MiXCR on the reads. The sample lists about 740,000 distinct CDR3 sequences; under 40% were seen once. The sequencing sample was made of PBMCs. V is TRBV12-3 or TRBV12-4 and J is TRBJ2-5; D remains unclear. The sequence derives from a human donor in good health (CMV status not recorded). Some clones in this sample may be carry-over from other donors' samples. CDR3 in amino acids: CASSFWQETQYF. CDR3 sequence (DNA): TGTGCCAGCAGTTTTTGGCAAGAGACCCAGTACTTC.